Listed here is a single T cell receptor (beta chain). The antigen is not known. At one boundary the junction diverges from the germline segment, which might be a read error. The CDR3 has 15 residues. Germline values: CDR1 MNHNS, CDR2 SASEGT. The data derive from a study of tumor and adjacent non-tumor tissue in lung cancer. Regarding the study as a whole: In normal lung, the top 100 clones were significantly more dominant than in tumor. TCR diversity was significantly greater in tumor than normal lung tissue.

The library came from three nested PCR rounds adapted from ARM-PCR protocols. TCRdb ran MiXCR on the multiplex PCR reads and lists one entry per CDR3 protein. The table has approximately 76,000 distinct CDR3 sequences, roughly 75% seen once. This sample's RNA came from whole unsorted tissue. Chemotherapy-naive patients with new lung cancer underwent thoracic surgery in China, August–late 2014. The chain combines TRBV6-1 with TRBJ1-5; tentative D call: TRBD1 (5 bases). The sequenced material came from lung tumor tissue. This clonotype was sampled from a woman in her 70s with non-small cell lung cancer. This chain's CDR3 is CASSGGERDRGPQHF. For the CDR3, the DNA is TGTGCCAGTAGTGGAGGGGAGAGGGATCGGGGGCCCCAGCATTTT.